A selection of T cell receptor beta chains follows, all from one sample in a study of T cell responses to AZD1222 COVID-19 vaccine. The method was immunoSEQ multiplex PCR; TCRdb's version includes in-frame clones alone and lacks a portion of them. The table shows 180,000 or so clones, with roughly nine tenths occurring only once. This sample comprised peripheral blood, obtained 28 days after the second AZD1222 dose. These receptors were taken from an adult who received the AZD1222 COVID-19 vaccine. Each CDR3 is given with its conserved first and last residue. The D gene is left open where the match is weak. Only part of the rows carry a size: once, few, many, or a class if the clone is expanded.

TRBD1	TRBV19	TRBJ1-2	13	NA	CASSDRQGGGYTF	TGTGCCAGTAGTGATCGACAGGGCGGTGGCTACACCTTC
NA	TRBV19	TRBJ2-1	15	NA	CASRRQDAVGNEQFF	TGTGCCAGTAGGAGACAAGACGCCGTAGGGAATGAGCAGTTCTTC
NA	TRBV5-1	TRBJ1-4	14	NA	CASSLGGAGEKLFF	TGCGCCAGCAGCTTAGGAGGCGCCGGGGAAAAACTGTTTTTT
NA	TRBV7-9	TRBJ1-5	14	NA	CASSLNSGVQPQHF	TGTGCCAGCAGCTTAAACTCGGGGGTTCAGCCCCAGCATTTT
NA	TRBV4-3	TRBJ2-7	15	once	CASSQDQRHIYEQYF	TGCGCCAGCAGCCAAGATCAGAGACACATCTACGAGCAGTACTTC
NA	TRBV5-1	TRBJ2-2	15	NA	CASSPAAGRTGELFF	TGCGCCAGCAGCCCGGCCGCAGGGCGGACCGGGGAGCTGTTTTTT
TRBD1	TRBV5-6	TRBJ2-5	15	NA	CASSTGTGWGETQYF	TGTGCCAGCAGCACGGGGACAGGGTGGGGTGAGACCCAGTACTTC
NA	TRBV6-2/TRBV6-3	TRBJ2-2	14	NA	CASSYVAESGELFF	TGTGCCAGCAGTTACGTGGCCGAAAGCGGGGAGCTGTTTTTT
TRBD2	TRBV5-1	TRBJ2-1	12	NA	CASSWGGNEQFF	TGCGCCAGCAGCTGGGGAGGGAATGAGCAGTTCTTC
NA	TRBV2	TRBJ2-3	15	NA	CASSENYPGTDTQYF	TGTGCCAGCAGTGAAAACTACCCAGGCACAGATACGCAGTATTTT
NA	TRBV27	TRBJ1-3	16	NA	CASTPPRRGHGNTIYF	TGTGCCAGCACCCCCCCGCGGCGAGGGCACGGAAACACCATATATTTT
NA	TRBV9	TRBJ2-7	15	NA	CASSPTGSIKGEQYF	TGTGCCAGCAGCCCTACAGGGTCTATAAAGGGGGAGCAGTACTTC
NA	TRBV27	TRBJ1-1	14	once	CASSFNRPGTEAFF	TGTGCCAGCAGTTTTAACAGGCCCGGCACTGAAGCTTTCTTT
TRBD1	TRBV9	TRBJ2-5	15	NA	CASSLGQGGQETQYF	TGTGCCAGCAGCCTGGGACAGGGGGGACAAGAGACCCAGTACTTC
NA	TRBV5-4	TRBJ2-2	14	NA	CASMVSTNTGELFF	TGTGCCAGCATGGTGTCTACCAACACCGGGGAGCTGTTTTTT
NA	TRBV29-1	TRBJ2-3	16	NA	CSVAGAAGRGPDTQYF	TGCAGCGTTGCGGGGGCGGCGGGCAGGGGCCCAGATACGCAGTATTTT
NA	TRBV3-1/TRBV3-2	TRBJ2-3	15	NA	CASSPRRGLTDTQYF	TGTGCCAGCAGCCCTCGCCGTGGACTCACAGATACGCAGTATTTT
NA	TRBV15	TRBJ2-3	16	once	CATSRDRRGMGDTQYF	TGTGCCACCAGCAGAGATCGGAGGGGTATGGGGGATACGCAGTATTTT
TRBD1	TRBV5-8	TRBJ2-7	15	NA	CASSGRQGLVYEQYF	TGTGCCAGCAGCGGGCGACAGGGTCTTGTCTACGAGCAGTACTTC
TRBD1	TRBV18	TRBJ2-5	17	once	CATQSTNSDRSGETQYF	TGTGCCACCCAATCGACAAACTCGGACAGGTCTGGGGAGACCCAGTACTTC
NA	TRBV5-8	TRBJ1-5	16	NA	CASSLGSGTWSQPQHF	TGTGCCAGCAGCTTGGGATCAGGGACGTGGAGTCAGCCCCAGCATTTT
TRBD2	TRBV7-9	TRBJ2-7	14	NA	CASSLAGGSYEQYF	TGTGCCAGCAGCTTAGCGGGAGGGTCCTACGAGCAGTACTTC
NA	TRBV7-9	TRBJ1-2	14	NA	CASSPREGVYGYTF	TGTGCCAGCAGCCCCCGGGAGGGGGTTTATGGCTACACCTTC
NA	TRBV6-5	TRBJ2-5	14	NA	CASSLGGDQETQYF	TGTGCCAGCAGCCTAGGGGGGGACCAAGAGACCCAGTACTTC
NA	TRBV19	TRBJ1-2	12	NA	CASRGTVYGYTF	TGTGCCAGTAGAGGGACGGTCTATGGCTACACCTTC
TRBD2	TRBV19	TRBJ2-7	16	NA	CASRQSGGTSSYEQYF	TGTGCCAGTAGACAAAGCGGGGGGACAAGCTCCTACGAGCAGTACTTC
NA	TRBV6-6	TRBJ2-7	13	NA	CASSPPVGYEQYF	TGTGCCAGCAGTCCCCCCGTGGGCTACGAGCAGTACTTC
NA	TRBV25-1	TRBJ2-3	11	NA	CASRNTDTQYF	TGTGCCAGCAGGAACACAGATACGCAGTATTTT
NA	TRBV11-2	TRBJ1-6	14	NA	CASSFTGLLSPLHF	TGTGCCAGCAGCTTCACAGGGCTGCTTTCACCCCTCCACTTT
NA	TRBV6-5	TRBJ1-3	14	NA	CASRDRGGGDTIYF	TGTGCCAGCAGAGACAGAGGAGGAGGAGACACCATATATTTT
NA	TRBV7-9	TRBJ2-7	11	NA	CASSKGYEQYF	TGTGCCAGCTCCAAGGGTTACGAGCAGTACTTC
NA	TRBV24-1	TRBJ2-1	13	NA	CATSDSPTDEQFF	TGTGCCACCAGTGATTCTCCCACGGATGAGCAGTTCTTC
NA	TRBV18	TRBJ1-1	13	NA	CASSPGVETEAFF	TGTGCCAGCTCACCAGGGGTAGAGACTGAAGCTTTCTTT
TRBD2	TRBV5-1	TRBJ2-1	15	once	CASSLDGGAVSEQFF	TGCGCCAGCAGCTTGGACGGGGGGGCTGTTTCTGAGCAGTTCTTC
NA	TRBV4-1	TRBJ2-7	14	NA	CASSQVGGFGEQYF	TGCGCCAGCAGCCAAGTAGGGGGTTTCGGCGAGCAGTACTTC
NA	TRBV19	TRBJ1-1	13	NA	CASSIGRWAEAFF	TGTGCCAGTAGTATAGGGAGATGGGCTGAAGCTTTCTTT
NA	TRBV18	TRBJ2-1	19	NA	CASSPRLIRDLQGYNEQFF	TGTGCCAGCTCACCACGTTTGATCAGGGATTTACAAGGGTACAATGAGCAGTTCTTC
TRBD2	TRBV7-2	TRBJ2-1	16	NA	CASSTQAGGLNNEQFF	TGTGCCAGCAGCACCCAAGCGGGGGGGCTGAACAATGAGCAGTTCTTC
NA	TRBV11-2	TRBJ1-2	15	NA	CASSLADSSNYGYTF	TGTGCCAGCAGCCTAGCCGACAGTTCTAACTATGGCTACACCTTC
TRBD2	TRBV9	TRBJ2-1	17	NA	CASSVGGLAGVYNEQFF	TGTGCCAGCAGCGTAGGGGGACTAGCGGGAGTCTACAATGAGCAGTTCTTC
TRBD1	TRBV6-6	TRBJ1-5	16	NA	CASSFPDRGRNQPQHF	TGTGCCAGCAGTTTCCCGGACAGGGGGCGAAATCAGCCCCAGCATTTT
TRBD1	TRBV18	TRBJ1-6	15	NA	CASSLEGAGNSPLHF	TGTGCCAGCTCTCTTGAGGGGGCTGGTAATTCACCCCTCCACTTT
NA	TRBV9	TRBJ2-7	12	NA	CASSGQSYEQYF	TGTGCCAGCAGCGGGCAGTCCTACGAGCAGTACTTC
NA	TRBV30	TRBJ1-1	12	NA	CAWSVLRIEAFF	TGTGCCTGGAGTGTATTGCGGATTGAAGCTTTCTTT
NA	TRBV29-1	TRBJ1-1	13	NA	CSVGRGATTEAFF	TGCAGCGTTGGGCGGGGGGCCACGACTGAAGCTTTCTTT
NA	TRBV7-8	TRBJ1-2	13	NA	CASSLDRARGYTF	TGTGCCAGCAGCTTAGACAGGGCTCGTGGCTACACCTTC
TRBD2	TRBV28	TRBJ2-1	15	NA	CASSTGTTPYNEQFF	TGTGCCAGCAGTACCGGGACTACGCCTTACAATGAGCAGTTCTTC
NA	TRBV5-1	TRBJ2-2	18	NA	CASSLAVWGRVNTGELFF	TGCGCCAGCAGCTTGGCAGTCTGGGGCCGTGTGAACACCGGGGAGCTGTTTTTT
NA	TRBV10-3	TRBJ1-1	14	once	CAISEGDLNTEAFF	TGTGCCATCAGTGAGGGGGACCTGAACACTGAAGCTTTCTTT
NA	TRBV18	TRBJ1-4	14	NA	CASSPEGVGEKLFF	TGTGCCAGCTCACCAGAGGGTGTAGGGGAAAAACTGTTTTTT
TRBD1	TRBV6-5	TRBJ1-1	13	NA	CATGGTVNTEAFF	TGTGCCACAGGGGGGACGGTGAACACTGAAGCTTTCTTT
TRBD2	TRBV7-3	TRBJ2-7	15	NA	CASSVDVSGRYEQYF	TGTGCCAGCAGCGTAGATGTTAGCGGGAGGTACGAGCAGTACTTC
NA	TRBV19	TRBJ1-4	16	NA	CASILRGDGENEKLFF	TGTGCCAGTATTCTACGCGGGGACGGGGAGAATGAAAAACTGTTTTTT